The 8 T cell receptor beta chains presented below share a single source sample, sequenced in a study of metastatic and nonmetastatic thyroid tumors (dated by TCRdb to the early 2020s). Before undergoing thyroid surgery, none of the patients had been given any kind of treatment. Receptor libraries were prepared by PCR. The data were produced on an Illumina HiSeq 4000. Starting from the raw public reads, TCRdb applied fastp trimming at Q25, assembled clones with MiXCR and retained in-frame beta chains. In this sample the table shows around 18,000 clones, around a third of which occur a single time. The ten top clones hold 9.5% to 15% of the sample. Sequencing input: tumor tissue. These receptors were taken from a male donor with papillary thyroid cancer or a benign thyroid nodule (not recorded which). Some clones in this sample may be carry-over from other donors' samples.

This clone has more than one count but fewer than ten. The chain is built from TRBV2 and TRBJ2-2; D might be TRBD1 (7 bases). Germline values: CDR1 SNHLY, CDR2 FYNNEI. Trimming took off 5 bases at V and 5 bases at J, with 15 bases between the two ends. This CDR3 is 15 amino acids long. In DNA form, the CDR3 reads TGTGCCAGCAGTCCTCGGACAGGAGGGACCGGGGAGCTGTTTTTT. Amino acids: CASSPRTGGTGELFF.

This clone has ten or more counts. J is TRBJ1-2 and V is TRBV14; 8 positions match TRBD1. Trimming at V came to 5 bases and at J to 4 bases, leaving 9 bases not matched to a gene. The CDR3 loop spans 15 amino acids. Germline loops: CDR1 SGHDN, CDR2 FVKESK. This CDR3 is CASSYGQGVTYGYTF. The CDR3 DNA sequence: TGTGCCAGCAGCTACGGACAGGGTGTGACCTATGGCTACACCTTC.

There are many counts of this clone. This chain joins TRBV10-3 and TRBJ2-3; D is ambiguous. The CDR3 spans 11 residues. V was trimmed by 11 bases and J by 0 bases, leaving 6 bases between them. Per germline, CDR1 ENHRY and CDR2 SYGVKD. The DNA of the CDR3 is TGTGCCTCATCTAGCACAGATACGCAGTATTTT. Protein sequence: CASSSTDTQYF.

This clone appeared many times. One base away lies a much larger clone, so this may be a sequencing read error. Within the sample, other DNA sequences also encode this same CDR3. This rearrangement joins TRBV20-1 to TRBJ2-1; 8 bases align to TRBD2. The CDR3 loop spans 17 amino acids. Germline V gene sequence: CDR1 DFQATT, CDR2 SNEGSKA (reference sequence). The CDR3 reads CSARDPSGGPLYNEQFF. The CDR3 DNA is TGTAGTGCTAGAGATCCCTCGGGAGGGCCATTATACAATGAGCAGTTCTTC.

This clone was counted at least ten times. CDR3 nucleotide sequence: TGTGCCAGCAGTTTGGGTGCGGGAGTAAGCTACAATGAGCAGTTCTTC. This codes for CASSLGAGVSYNEQFF. The chain carries TRBV28 and TRBJ2-1; 7 bases map to TRBD2. V shed 3 bases and J 3 bases; nucleotides not matched to a gene: 8. The CDR3 is 16 amino acids. Germline CDR1 reads MDHEN; CDR2 reads SYDVKM.

By sample fraction, this clone is medium-sized. The V call is TRBV9, the J call TRBJ2-7; D is ambiguous. The CDR3 extends over 15 amino acids. With 3 bases removed from V and 0 bases from J, the gap between germline ends came to 13 bases. Per the germline V gene, CDR1 is SGDLS and CDR2 is YYNGEE. The DNA of the CDR3 is TGTGCCAGCAGCGGTCAACATGGAAGCTCCTACGAGCAGTACTTC. Its translation: CASSGQHGSSYEQYF.

Details on this clone: No conserved phenylalanine or tryptophan is present at the end of the CDR3, so a read error is the likely explanation. The chain uses TRBV20-1 and TRBJ1-5, with 7 bases fitting TRBD1. With 2 bases clipped from V and 7 bases from J, the junction kept 8 bases outside the gene matches. From germline, CDR1 is DFQATT and CDR2 SNEGSKA (reference sequence). The CDR3 loop spans 14 amino acids. The CDR3 DNA reads TGCAGTGCTAGAAGCCGACAGGGAGGACAGCCCCAGCATGTT. It codes for CSARSRQGGQPQHV.

This clone has ten or more counts. The V gene is TRBV24-1, the J gene TRBJ2-7; no reliable D call. The V end was cut by 5 bases, the J end by 2 bases, with 12 bases between. The CDR3 runs to 14 residues. Germline values: CDR1 KGHDR, CDR2 SFDVKD. Written as DNA, the CDR3 is TGTGCCACCAGTGGCGAAGGAGAGACCTACGAGCAGTACTTC. Translation: CATSGEGETYEQYF.